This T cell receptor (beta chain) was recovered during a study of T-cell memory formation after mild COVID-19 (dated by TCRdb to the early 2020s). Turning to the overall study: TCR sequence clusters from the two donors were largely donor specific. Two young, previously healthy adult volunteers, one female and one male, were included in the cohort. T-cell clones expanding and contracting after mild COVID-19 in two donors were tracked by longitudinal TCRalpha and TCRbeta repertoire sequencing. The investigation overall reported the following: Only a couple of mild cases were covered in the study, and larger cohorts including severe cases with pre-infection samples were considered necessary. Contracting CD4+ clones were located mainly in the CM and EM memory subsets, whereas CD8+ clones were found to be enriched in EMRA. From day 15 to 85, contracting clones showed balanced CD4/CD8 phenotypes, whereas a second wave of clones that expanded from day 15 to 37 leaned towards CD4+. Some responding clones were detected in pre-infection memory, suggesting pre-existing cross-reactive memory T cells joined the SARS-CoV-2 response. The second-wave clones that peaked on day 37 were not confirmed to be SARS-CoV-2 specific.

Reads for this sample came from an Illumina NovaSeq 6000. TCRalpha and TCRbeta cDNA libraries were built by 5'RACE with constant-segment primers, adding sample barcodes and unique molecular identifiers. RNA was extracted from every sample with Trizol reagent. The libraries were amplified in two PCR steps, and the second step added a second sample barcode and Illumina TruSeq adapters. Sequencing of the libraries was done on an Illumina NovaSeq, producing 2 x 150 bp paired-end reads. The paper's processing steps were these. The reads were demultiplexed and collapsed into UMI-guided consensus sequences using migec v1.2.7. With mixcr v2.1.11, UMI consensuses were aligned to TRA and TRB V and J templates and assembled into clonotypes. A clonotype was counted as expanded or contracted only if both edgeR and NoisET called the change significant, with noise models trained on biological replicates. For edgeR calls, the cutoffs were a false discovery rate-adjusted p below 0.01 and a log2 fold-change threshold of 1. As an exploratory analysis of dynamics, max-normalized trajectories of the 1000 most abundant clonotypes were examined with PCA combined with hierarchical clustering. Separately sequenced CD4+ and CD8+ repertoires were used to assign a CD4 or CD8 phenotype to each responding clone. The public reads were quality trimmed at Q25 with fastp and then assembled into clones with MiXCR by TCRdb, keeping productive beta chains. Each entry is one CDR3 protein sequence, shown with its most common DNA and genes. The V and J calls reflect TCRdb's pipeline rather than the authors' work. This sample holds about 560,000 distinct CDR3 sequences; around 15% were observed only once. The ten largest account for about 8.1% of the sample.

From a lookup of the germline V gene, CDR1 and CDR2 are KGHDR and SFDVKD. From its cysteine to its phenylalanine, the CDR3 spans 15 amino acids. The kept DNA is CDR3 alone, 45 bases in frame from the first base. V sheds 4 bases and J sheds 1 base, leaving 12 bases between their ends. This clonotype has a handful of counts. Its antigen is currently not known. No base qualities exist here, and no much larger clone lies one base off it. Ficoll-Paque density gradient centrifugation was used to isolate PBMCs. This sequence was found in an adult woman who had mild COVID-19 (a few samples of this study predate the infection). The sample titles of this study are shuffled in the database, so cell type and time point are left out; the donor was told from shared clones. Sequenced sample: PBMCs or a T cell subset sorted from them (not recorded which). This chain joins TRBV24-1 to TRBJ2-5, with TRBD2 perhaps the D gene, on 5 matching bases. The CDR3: CATSEFGLGQETQYF. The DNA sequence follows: TGTGCCACCAGTGAATTCGGACTGGGCCAAGAGACCCAGTACTTC.